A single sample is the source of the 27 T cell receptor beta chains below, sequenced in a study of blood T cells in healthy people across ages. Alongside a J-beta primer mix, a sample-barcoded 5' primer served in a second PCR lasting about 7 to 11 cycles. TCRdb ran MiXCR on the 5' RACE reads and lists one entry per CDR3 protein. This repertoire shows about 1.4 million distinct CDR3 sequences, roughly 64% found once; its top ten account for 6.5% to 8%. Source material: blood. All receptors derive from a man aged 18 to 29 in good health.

CDR3 sequence (DNA): TGCAGCGCTCAGACTTCGGGTGAGCAGTTCTTC. As protein: CSAQTSGEQFF. The chain has TRBV29-1 and TRBJ2-1; D not resolved. Germline assignment: CDR1 SQVTM and CDR2 ANQGSEA. Trimming shortened V by 7 bases and J by 9 bases, and 13 bases separated the two germline ends. This CDR3 spans 11 amino acids.

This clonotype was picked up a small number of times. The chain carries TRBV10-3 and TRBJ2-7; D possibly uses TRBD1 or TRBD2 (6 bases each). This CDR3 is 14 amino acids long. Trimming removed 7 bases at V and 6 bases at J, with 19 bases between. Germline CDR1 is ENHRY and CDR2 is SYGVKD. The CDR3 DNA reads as TGTGCCATCAAGGGGGAGAATGGGGGGCGCGAGCAGTACTTC. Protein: CAIKGENGGREQYF.

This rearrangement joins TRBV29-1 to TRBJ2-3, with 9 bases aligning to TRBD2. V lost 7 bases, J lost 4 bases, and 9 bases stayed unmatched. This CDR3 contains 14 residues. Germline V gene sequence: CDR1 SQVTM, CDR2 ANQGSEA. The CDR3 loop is CSGIAGEGADTQYF. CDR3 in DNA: TGCAGCGGAATAGCGGGAGAGGGAGCAGATACGCAGTATTTT.

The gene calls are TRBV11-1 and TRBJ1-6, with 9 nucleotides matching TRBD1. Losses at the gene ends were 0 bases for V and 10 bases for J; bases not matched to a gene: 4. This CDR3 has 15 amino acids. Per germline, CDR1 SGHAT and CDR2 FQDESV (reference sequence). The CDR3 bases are TGTGCCAGCAGCTTAGCTAACAGGGGGCGATCACCCCTCCACTTT. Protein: CASSLANRGRSPLHF.

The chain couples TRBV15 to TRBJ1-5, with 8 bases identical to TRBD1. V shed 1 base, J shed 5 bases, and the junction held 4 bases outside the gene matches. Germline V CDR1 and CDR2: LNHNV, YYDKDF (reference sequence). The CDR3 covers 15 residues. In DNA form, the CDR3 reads TGTGCCACCAGCAGAGGAAACAGGGGGGATCAGCCCCAGCATTTT. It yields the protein CATSRGNRGDQPQHF.

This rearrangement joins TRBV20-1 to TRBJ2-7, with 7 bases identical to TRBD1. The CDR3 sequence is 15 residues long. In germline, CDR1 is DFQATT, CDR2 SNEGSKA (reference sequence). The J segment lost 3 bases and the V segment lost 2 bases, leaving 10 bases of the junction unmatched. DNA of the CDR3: TGCAGTGCTAGAAGCCCGACAGGGTTTAGCTACGAGCAGTACTTC. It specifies CSARSPTGFSYEQYF.

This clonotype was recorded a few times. This chain's CDR3 is CASRGYWEQFF. CDR3 nucleotides: TGCGCCAGCAGGGGTTACTGGGAGCAGTTCTTC. V and J are TRBV4-1 and TRBJ2-1; D not certain. Germline-derived CDR1 and CDR2 are MGHRA and YSYEKL. Trimming shortened V by 6 bases and J by 10 bases, and 10 bases separated the two germline ends. The CDR3 totals 11 residues.

The CDR3 sequence is CASSLGADHYGYTF. The CDR3 DNA sequence: TGTGCCAGCAGCTTAGGGGCAGATCACTATGGCTACACCTTC. V and J are TRBV7-9 and TRBJ1-2; D gene ambiguous. The ends were cut back, 1 base at V and 3 bases at J, with 9 bases in the middle. Germline V gene data show CDR1 as SEHNR and CDR2 as FQNEAQ (reference sequence). The length of the CDR3 is 14 residues.

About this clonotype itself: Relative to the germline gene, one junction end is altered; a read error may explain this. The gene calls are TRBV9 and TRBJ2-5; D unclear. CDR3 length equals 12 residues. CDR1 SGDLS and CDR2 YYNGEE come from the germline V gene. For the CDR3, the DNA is TGCGCCAGCAGCGTCAGTGGTGAGACCCAGTACTTC. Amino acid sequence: CASSVSGETQYF.

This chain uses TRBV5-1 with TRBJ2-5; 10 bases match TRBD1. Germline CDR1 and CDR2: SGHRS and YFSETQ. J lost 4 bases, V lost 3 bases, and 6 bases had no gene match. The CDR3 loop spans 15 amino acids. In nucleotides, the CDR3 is TGCGCCAGCAGCTCCCCGGGACAGGGGATAGAGACCCAGTACTTC. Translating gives CASSSPGQGIETQYF.

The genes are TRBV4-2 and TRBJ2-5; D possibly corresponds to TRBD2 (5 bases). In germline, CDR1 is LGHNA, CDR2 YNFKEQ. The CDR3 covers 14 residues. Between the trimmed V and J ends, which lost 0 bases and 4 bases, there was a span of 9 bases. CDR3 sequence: CASSQDSLAETQYF. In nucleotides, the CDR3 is TGTGCCAGCAGCCAAGATTCGCTAGCAGAGACCCAGTACTTC.

The CDR3 DNA reads as TGTGCCAGCAGCTCGACCGGGGGGACGGACTATGGCTACACCTTC. The encoded protein is CASSSTGGTDYGYTF. V is TRBV13 and J is TRBJ1-2, with a weak D call TRBD1 (5 bases). The CDR3 spans 15 residues. Germline V gives CDR1 PRHDT, CDR2 FYEKMQ (reference sequence). The V end was cut by 4 bases, the J end by 3 bases, with 15 bases between.

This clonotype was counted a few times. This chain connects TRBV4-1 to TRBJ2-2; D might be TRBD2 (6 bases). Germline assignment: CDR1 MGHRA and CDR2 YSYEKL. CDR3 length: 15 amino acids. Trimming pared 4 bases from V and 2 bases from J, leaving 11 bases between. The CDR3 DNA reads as TGCGCCAGCAGCCCGGGACTCTTTAACACCGGGGAGCTGTTTTTT. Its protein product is CASSPGLFNTGELFF.

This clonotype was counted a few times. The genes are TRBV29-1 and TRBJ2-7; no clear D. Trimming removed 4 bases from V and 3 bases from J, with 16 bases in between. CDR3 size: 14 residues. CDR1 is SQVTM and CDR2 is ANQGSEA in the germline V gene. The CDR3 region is CSVGLNPRFYEQYF. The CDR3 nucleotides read TGCAGCGTTGGGCTGAACCCCCGATTCTACGAGCAGTACTTC.

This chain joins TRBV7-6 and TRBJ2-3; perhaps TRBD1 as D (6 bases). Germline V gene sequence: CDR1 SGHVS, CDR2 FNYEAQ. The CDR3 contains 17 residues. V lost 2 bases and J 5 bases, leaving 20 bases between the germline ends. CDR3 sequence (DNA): TGTGCCAGCAGCTTATCCCCGAAGGGGGTCGGGGTAGATACGCAGTATTTT. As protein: CASSLSPKGVGVDTQYF.

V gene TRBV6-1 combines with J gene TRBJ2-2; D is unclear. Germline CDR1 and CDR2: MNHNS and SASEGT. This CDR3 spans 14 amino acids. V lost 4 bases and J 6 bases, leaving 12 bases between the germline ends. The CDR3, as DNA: TGTGCCAGCAGTGTGGAAGGTCTCGCCGGGGAGCTGTTTTTT. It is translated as CASSVEGLAGELFF.

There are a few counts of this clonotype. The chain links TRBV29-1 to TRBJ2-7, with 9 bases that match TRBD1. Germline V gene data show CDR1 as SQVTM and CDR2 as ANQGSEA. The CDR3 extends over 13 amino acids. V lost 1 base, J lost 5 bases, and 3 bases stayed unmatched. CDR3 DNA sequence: TGCAGCGTTGAAGGACAGGGGGACAACGAGCAGTACTTC. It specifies CSVEGQGDNEQYF.

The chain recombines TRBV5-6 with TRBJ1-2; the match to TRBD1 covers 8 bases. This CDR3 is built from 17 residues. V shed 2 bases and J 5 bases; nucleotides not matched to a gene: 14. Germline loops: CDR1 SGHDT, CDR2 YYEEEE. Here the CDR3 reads CASSFRGRLSLRYGYTF. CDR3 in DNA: TGTGCCAGCAGCTTCAGGGGGCGCTTAAGCCTTCGGTATGGCTACACCTTC.

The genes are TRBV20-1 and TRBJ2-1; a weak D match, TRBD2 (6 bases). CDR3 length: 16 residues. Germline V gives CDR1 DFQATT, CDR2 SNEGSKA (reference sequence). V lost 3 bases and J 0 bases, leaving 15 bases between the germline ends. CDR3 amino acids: CSARRAGLHSYNEQFF. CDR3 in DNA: TGCAGTGCTAGGAGGGCGGGGCTTCACTCCTACAATGAGCAGTTCTTC.

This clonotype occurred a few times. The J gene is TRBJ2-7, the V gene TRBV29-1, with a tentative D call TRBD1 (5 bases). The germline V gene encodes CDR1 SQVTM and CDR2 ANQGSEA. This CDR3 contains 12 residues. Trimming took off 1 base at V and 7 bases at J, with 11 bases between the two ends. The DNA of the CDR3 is TGCAGCGTTGAAGGACAGTTAAGAGAGCAGTACTTC. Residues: CSVEGQLREQYF.

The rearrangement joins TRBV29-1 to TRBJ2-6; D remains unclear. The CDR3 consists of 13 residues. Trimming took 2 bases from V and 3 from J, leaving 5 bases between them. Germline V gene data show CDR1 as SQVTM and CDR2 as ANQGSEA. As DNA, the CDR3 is TGCAGCGTTGAAACGGTTGGGGCCAACGTCCTGACTTTC. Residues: CSVETVGANVLTF.

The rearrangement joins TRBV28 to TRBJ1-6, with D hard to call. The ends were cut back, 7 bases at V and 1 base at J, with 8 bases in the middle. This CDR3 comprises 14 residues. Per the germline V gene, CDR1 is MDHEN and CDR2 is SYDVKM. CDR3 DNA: TGTGCCAGCAAGGAGGGTTCCTATAATTCACCCCTCCACTTT. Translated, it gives CASKEGSYNSPLHF.

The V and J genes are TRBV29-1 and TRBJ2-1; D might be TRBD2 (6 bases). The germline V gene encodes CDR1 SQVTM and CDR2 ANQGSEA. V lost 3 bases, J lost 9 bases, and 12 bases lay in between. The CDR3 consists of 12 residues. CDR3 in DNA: TGCAGCGTTGATGCTGGGGGAGGTGAGCAGTTCTTC. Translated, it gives CSVDAGGGEQFF.

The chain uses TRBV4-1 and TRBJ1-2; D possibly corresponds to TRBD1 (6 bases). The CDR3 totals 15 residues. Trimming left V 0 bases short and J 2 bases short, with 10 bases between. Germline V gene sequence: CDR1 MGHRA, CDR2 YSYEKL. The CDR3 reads CASSQEKGGNYGYTF. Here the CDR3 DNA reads TGCGCCAGCAGCCAAGAAAAAGGGGGAAACTATGGCTACACCTTC.

CDR3 sequence: CASSLGGRTAYEQYF. CDR3 sequence (DNA): TGTGCCAGCAGCTTGGGCGGGAGGACAGCCTACGAGCAGTACTTC. The gene calls are TRBV7-6 and TRBJ2-4; 8 nucleotides align to TRBD2. The J call may be incorrect, as the DNA end agrees better with TRBJ2-7. Germline CDR1 SGHVS, CDR2 FNYEAQ. This CDR3 is 15 amino acids long.

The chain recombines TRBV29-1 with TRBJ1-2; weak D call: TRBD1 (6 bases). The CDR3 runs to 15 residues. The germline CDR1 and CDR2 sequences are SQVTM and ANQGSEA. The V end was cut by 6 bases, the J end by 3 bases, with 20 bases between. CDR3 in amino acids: CSVFVPLRGDYGYTF. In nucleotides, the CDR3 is TGCAGCGTCTTTGTTCCCCTCAGGGGAGACTATGGCTACACCTTC. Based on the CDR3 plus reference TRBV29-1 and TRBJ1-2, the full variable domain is SAVISQKPSRDICQRGTSLTIQCQVDSQVTMMFWYRQQPGQSLTLIATANQGSEATYESGFVIDKFPISRPNLTFSTLTVSNMSPEDSSIYLCSVFVPLRGDYGYTFGSGTRLTVV.

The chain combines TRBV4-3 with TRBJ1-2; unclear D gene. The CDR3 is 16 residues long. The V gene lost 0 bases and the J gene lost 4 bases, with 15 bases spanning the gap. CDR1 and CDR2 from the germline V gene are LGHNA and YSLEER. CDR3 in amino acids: CASSQDVASRLYGYTF. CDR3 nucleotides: TGCGCCAGCAGCCAAGATGTTGCCTCCAGACTCTATGGCTACACCTTC.